This T cell receptor beta chain is from a study of cytomegalovirus exposure and HLA in healthy donors. Study in general: Previous work identified 95 million to 140 million unique TCR beta sequences from around 170 million T cells.

In regard to this clone: The antigen remains unidentified.

Findings and caveats of the study: TCR association rates varied by HLA locus in a later analysis, with DRB1 highest and HLA-C lowest. A later analysis reported that several of the most significant clusters appeared to be linked to common viral pathogens, among them Epstein-Barr virus.

Both 60 Vbeta primers and 13 Jbeta primers went into the PCR. Assay used: immunoSEQ multiplex PCR; TCRdb lists only in-frame clones, some missing. The sample includes around 150,000 clones, 77% of them seen just once. The CDR3 covers 24 residues. The germline CDR1 and CDR2 sequences are LGHNA and YNFKEQ. V was clipped by 3 bases and J by 6 bases, with 42 bases between them. There were likely unrecorded immune exposures, though donors were nominally healthy when sampled. This clonotype was sampled from a woman aged 40-49 years in good health and CMV-seropositive. V and J are TRBV4-2 and TRBJ1-5, with D possibly matching TRBD1 (6 bases). Sequenced material: PBMCs. This CDR3 reads CASSQSQPPYRQGPFVYPAQPQHF. The CDR3 nucleotides read TGTGCCAGCAGCCAGTCACAACCCCCTTATAGGCAGGGGCCCTTCGTCTATCCTGCTCAGCCCCAGCATTTT.